These 6 T cell receptor beta chains share one sample of origin, sequenced in a study of blood T cell repertoires in COVID-19. Only in-frame clones appear in the TCRdb table, and some are missing; sequencing was by immunoSEQ multiplex PCR. The sample has 200,000 to 250,000 clones, 70% to 90% seen once; the top ten hold roughly 3%. The sequenced sample consisted of peripheral blood. Receptors were obtained from a woman aged 25 to 45 who had recovered from COVID-19.

V usage is TRBV18 and J usage is TRBJ1-5; the D gene is possibly TRBD1 (6 bases). CDR1 KGHSH and CDR2 LQKENI come from the germline V gene. CDR3 length equals 15 residues. Trimming took off 5 bases at V and 3 bases at J, with 14 bases between the two ends. The CDR3: CASSSAGQNNQPQHF. The CDR3 region has the DNA TGTGCCAGCTCATCGGCTGGACAGAACAATCAGCCCCAGCATTTT. Variable domain in full (rest from reference TRBV18 and TRBJ1-5): NAGVMQNPRHLVRRRGQEARLRCSPMKGHSHVYWYRQLPEEGLKFMVYLQKENIIDESGMPKERFSAEFPKEGPSILRIQQVVRGDSAAYFCASSSAGQNNQPQHFGDGTRLSIL.

This chain connects TRBV7-6 to TRBJ2-7; D remains ambiguous. From germline, CDR1 is SGHVS and CDR2 FNYEAQ. This CDR3 spans 15 amino acids. Trimming cost V 1 base and J 2 bases, with 12 bases left between them. As DNA, the CDR3 is TGTGCCAGCAGCTTAGAAAATGGGCCAGCCTACGAGCAGTACTTC. As protein: CASSLENGPAYEQYF.

This chain joins TRBV28 and TRBJ1-1; no clear D gene. The ends were cut back, 3 bases at V and 4 bases at J, with 12 bases in the middle. This CDR3 spans 14 amino acids. Germline loops: CDR1 MDHEN, CDR2 SYDVKM. The CDR3 protein is CASSLLPAITEAFF. CDR3 sequence (DNA): TGTGCCAGCAGTTTGCTTCCAGCGATCACTGAAGCTTTCTTT. Looking up the rest from reference TRBV28 and TRBJ1-1 gives the full variable domain: DVKVTQSSRYLVKRTGEKVFLECVQDMDHENMFWYRQDPGLGLRLIYFSYDVKMKEKGDIPEGYSVSREKKERFSLILESASTNQTSMYLCASSLLPAITEAFFGQGTRLTVV.

This clone was counted once. The same CDR3 is also encoded by other DNA sequences in this sample. The chain joins TRBV9 to TRBJ2-3, with 9 bases matching TRBD2. The CDR3 sequence is 15 residues long. Germline trimming cut 0 bases from V and 1 base from J; bases unmatched to any gene: 0. Germline V gene data show CDR1 as SGDLS and CDR2 as YYNGEE. The CDR3 nucleotides are TGTGCCAGCAGCGTAGCTAGCGGGGGCACAGATACGCAGTATTTT. Its translation is CASSVASGGTDTQYF.

This clone was observed a handful of times. This chain links TRBV9 with TRBJ2-3; D unresolved. The ends were cut back, 0 bases at V and 3 bases at J, with 11 bases in the middle. The V gene's germline CDR1 is SGDLS and CDR2 YYNGEE. The CDR3 runs to 15 residues. The chain's CDR3 is CASSVATLATDTQYF. CDR3 nucleotides: TGTGCCAGCAGCGTAGCTACGCTCGCGACAGATACGCAGTATTTT.

This chain links TRBV15 with TRBJ1-4, with TRBD1 as a possible D gene (6 bases). The CDR3 extends over 12 amino acids. Trimming took off 4 bases at V and 7 bases at J, with 7 bases between the two ends. CDR1 LNHNV and CDR2 YYDKDF come from the germline V gene (reference sequence). This CDR3 is CATSTDSEKLFF. The CDR3 nucleotides are TGTGCCACCAGCACGGACAGTGAAAAACTGTTTTTT.